This T cell receptor (beta chain) was recorded in a study of cytomegalovirus exposure and HLA in healthy donors. Study details: The Caucasian-associated ancestry cluster contained 65% to 85% of the approximately 390 genotyped donors. Study results and limitations: Later analysis identified a missense DCLRE1C variant that was linked to TCR beta V- and J-gene trimming. The study put 160 or so TCR beta chains on its list as cytomegalovirus-associated.

As to this clone: Its antigen is not identified. Distinct nucleotide sequences in the sample also encode this CDR3.

J lost 1 base, V lost 4 bases, and 1 base had no gene match. Germline V gene data show CDR1 as SGHRS and CDR2 as YFSETQ. The CDR3 runs 13 residues. PCR amplification relied on 60 Vbeta primers (plus 13 Jbeta primers). Assay: immunoSEQ multiplex PCR; the TCRdb copy retains only in-frame clones and omits some. The sample yields 110,000 or so clones, 70% to 85% seen once. The sequence came from a woman in her late teens or twenties in good health and CMV-seronegative. The sequenced sample consisted of PBMCs. V usage is TRBV5-1 and J usage is TRBJ2-5, with TRBD1 matching 7 bases. In DNA form, the CDR3 reads TGCGCCAGCAGCCGGGACAGCCAAGAGACCCAGTACTTC. As protein: CASSRDSQETQYF.